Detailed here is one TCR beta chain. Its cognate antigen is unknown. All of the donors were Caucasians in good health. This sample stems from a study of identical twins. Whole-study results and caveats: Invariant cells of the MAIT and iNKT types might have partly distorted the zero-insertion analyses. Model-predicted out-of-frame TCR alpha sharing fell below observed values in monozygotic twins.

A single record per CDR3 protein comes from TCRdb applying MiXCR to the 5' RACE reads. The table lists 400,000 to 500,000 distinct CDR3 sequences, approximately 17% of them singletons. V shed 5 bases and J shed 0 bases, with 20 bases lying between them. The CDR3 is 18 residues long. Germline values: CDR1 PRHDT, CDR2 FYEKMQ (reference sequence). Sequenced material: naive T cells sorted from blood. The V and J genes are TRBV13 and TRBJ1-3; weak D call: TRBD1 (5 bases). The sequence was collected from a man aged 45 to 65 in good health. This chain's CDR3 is CASSRERGETFSGNTIYF. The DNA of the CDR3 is TGTGCCAGCAGCCGGGAGAGGGGCGAAACCTTCTCTGGAAACACCATATATTTT.